A single sample gave rise to the 10 T cell receptor beta chains below, sequenced in a study of OX40 agonist ivuxolimab in advanced cancers. This table comes from immunoSEQ multiplex PCR, and its TCRdb copy is limited to in-frame clones, with some not included. The data show about 57,000 clones, 75% to 90% seen once. The sequencing here drew on CD4+ or CD8+ T cells sorted from blood, taken in a trial of the OX40 agonist ivuxolimab. The receptors shown here come from an adult with an advanced solid tumor such as melanoma, head and neck, liver or kidney cancer.

The chain combines TRBV7-9 with TRBJ2-7; TRBD2 matches 8 bases. Trimming removed 3 bases from V and 5 bases from J; junction bases left unmatched: 6. CDR3 length: 14 amino acids. Germline V gives CDR1 SEHNR, CDR2 FQNEAQ (reference sequence). The CDR3 sequence is CASSLLAGPHEQYF. The CDR3 nucleotides are TGTGCCAGCAGCTTGTTAGCGGGACCCCACGAGCAGTACTTC.

This chain joins TRBV6-5 and TRBJ1-1, with a possible D match to TRBD1 (5 bases). Germline assignment: CDR1 MNHEY and CDR2 SVGAGI. The CDR3 sequence is 15 residues long. V was shortened by 0 bases and J by 0 bases, with 8 bases between the two germline ends. CDR3 region: CASSYSKGMNTEAFF. CDR3 DNA: TGTGCCAGCAGTTACTCGAAGGGGATGAACACTGAAGCTTTCTTT.

The V and J genes are TRBV19 and TRBJ2-7; 10 positions agree with TRBD1. CDR1 is LNHDA, CDR2 SQIVND, per germline (reference sequence). The junction had 15 bases not matched to a gene; V was cut back by 4 bases and J by 12 bases. This CDR3 spans 15 amino acids. The CDR3 sequence is CASSTNAGTGAYSYF. The CDR3 nucleotides read TGTGCCAGTAGTACTAATGCCGGGACAGGGGCCTATTCGTACTTC.

This chain connects TRBV5-1 to TRBJ1-4; maybe TRBD1 (6 bases). Germline lookup yields CDR1 SGHRS and CDR2 YFSETQ. CDR3 size: 13 residues. Trimming pared 3 bases from V and 8 bases from J, leaving 11 bases between. The CDR3 region is CASSSGTREKLFF. The CDR3, as DNA: TGCGCCAGCAGCTCCGGGACAAGGGAAAAACTGTTTTTT.

The chain has TRBV11-3 and TRBJ2-3, with 10 bases aligning to TRBD1. Germline-derived CDR1 and CDR2 are SGHNT and YENEEA. Trimming took 5 bases from V and 6 from J; bases not matched to a gene: 2. CDR3 length equals 13 residues. CDR3 protein: CASSGQGGDTQYF. The CDR3 region has the DNA TGTGCCAGCAGCGGACAGGGGGGGGATACGCAGTATTTT.

The chain has TRBV6-5 and TRBJ2-5; no clear D. V lost 6 bases, J lost 7 bases, and 15 bases lay in between. Germline V lookup: CDR1 MNHEY, CDR2 SVGAGI. This CDR3 contains 13 residues. CDR3 region: CASSSSYEGTQYF. In nucleotides, the CDR3 is TGTGCCAGCAGCAGCAGCTACGAAGGGACCCAGTACTTC.

V gene TRBV21-1 combines with J gene TRBJ2-3; whether TRBD2, the table's D call, matches the DNA was not checked. TRBV21-1 is designated a pseudogene. This CDR3 region has 18 residues. CDR3 amino acids: CASSKWTSGVPSTDTQYF. For the CDR3, the DNA is TGTGCCAGCAGCAAATGGACTAGCGGGGTGCCTAGCACAGATACGCAGTATTTT.

The chain recombines TRBV6-5 with TRBJ2-2; TRBD2 matches 9 bases. CDR3 length: 15 amino acids. V shed 6 bases and J 0 bases; nucleotides not matched to a gene: 2. Germline V gives CDR1 MNHEY, CDR2 SVGAGI. This chain's CDR3 is CASSSGGTNTGELFF. DNA of the CDR3: TGTGCCAGCAGCAGCGGGGGGACGAACACCGGGGAGCTGTTTTTT.

This chain joins TRBV5-1 and TRBJ1-6, with TRBD1 matching over 7 bases. The V gene's germline CDR1 is SGHRS and CDR2 YFSETQ. With 4 bases clipped from V and 6 bases from J, the junction kept 4 bases outside the gene matches. The CDR3 sequence is 14 residues long. This chain's CDR3 is CASSPDRINSPLHF. In DNA form, the CDR3 reads TGCGCCAGCAGCCCGGACAGGATTAATTCACCCCTCCACTTT. Looking up the rest from reference TRBV5-1 and TRBJ1-6 gives the full variable domain: KAGVTQTPRYLIKTRGQQVTLSCSPISGHRSVSWYQQTPGQGLQFLFEYFSETQRNKGNFPGRFSGRQFSNSRSEMNVSTLELGDSALYLCASSPDRINSPLHFGNGTRLTVT.

This clone was detected only once. The V gene is TRBV7-9, the J gene TRBJ2-7, with no clear D. This CDR3 has 14 residues. Trimming pared 5 bases from V and 0 bases from J, leaving 11 bases between. Germline values: CDR1 SEHNR, CDR2 FQNEAQ (reference sequence). CDR3 in amino acids: CASSARTDSYEQYF. DNA of the CDR3: TGTGCCAGCAGCGCTCGGACGGACTCCTACGAGCAGTACTTC.